This TCR beta chain was retrieved from a study of T cells after yellow fever vaccination. The germline V gene has CDR1 SGHRS and CDR2 YFSETQ. Trimming cost V 4 bases and J 0 bases, with 10 bases left between them. This CDR3 is 14 amino acids long. Each CDR3 protein is one row after TCRdb ran MiXCR on the 5' RACE reads. The repertoire holds some 290,000 distinct CDR3 sequences, with roughly 10% as singletons. The sequence derives from a man in his late teens or twenties who received the YFV17D yellow fever vaccine. This material consisted of CD4+ T cells sorted from PBMCs, taken 45 days after the yellow fever booster vaccination. The chain uses TRBV5-1 and TRBJ1-1; D is undetermined. CDR3: CASSDGPMNTEAFF. The DNA for the CDR3 is TGCGCCAGCAGCGACGGTCCGATGAACACTGAAGCTTTCTTT.